A selection of T cell receptor beta chains follows, all from one sample in a study of vaccination and CD4 T cells after COVID-19. MiXCR was run by TCRdb on the PCR reads, yielding one entry per CDR3 protein. This table holds 25,000 to 30,000 distinct CDR3 sequences, around 60% found once. Their specific antigens are unknown. Specimen: CD4+ T cells from blood, cultured in vitro, collected after SARS-CoV-2 vaccination. All receptors derive from a human donor who received a COVID-19 vaccine. Both conserved end residues are part of each CDR3. D genes are given only for firm matches. Size is stated for part of the rows, as once, few or many counts, or as a class when the clone is expanded.

NA | TRBJ1-6 | NA | TRBV6-2/TRBV6-3 | CASSRKGDLGSPLHF | TGTGCCAGCAGTAGGAAGGGGGATTTAGGTTCACCCCTCCACTTT
TRBD2 | TRBJ2-3 | NA | TRBV7-3 | CASRAGGGAVDTQYF | TGTGCCAGCAGGGCGGGCGGGGGGGCCGTAGATACGCAGTATTTT
TRBD2 | TRBJ2-7 | NA | TRBV5-1 | CASSLGLAVPEQYF | TGCGCCAGCAGCTTGGGACTAGCGGTCCCCGAGCAGTACTTC
NA | TRBJ1-2 | once | TRBV19 | CASSIPRARRTKNYGYTF | TGTGCCAGTAGTATCCCCCGGGCCCGACGCACCAAAAACTATGGCTACACCTTC
NA | TRBJ1-2 | few | TRBV20-1 | CSAHDNYGYTF | TGCAGTGCCCATGACAACTATGGCTACACCTTC
NA | TRBJ2-7 | NA | TRBV10-1 | CASSRGGSYEQYF | TGCGCCAGCAGCAGGGGGGGCTCCTACGAGCAGTACTTC
NA | TRBJ2-3 | few | TRBV19 | CASSMGGEDVDTQYF | TGTGCCAGTAGTATGGGTGGAGAGGACGTAGATACGCAGTATTTT
NA | TRBJ2-2 | NA | TRBV7-2 | CASSSGGGATGELFF | TGTGCCAGCAGCTCAGGTGGGGGGGCCACCGGGGAGCTGTTTTTT
NA | TRBJ1-1 | NA | TRBV20-1 | CSARDLGDGTEAFF | TGCAGTGCTAGAGATTTAGGGGATGGCACTGAAGCTTTCTTT
NA | TRBJ1-2 | NA | TRBV2 | CASNPTGYGYTF | TGTGCCAGCAACCCTACAGGGTATGGCTACACCTTC
TRBD1 | TRBJ1-1 | NA | TRBV2 | CACSEQGAFF | TGTGCCTGCAGTGAACAGGGGGCTTTCTTT
NA | TRBJ2-1 | NA | TRBV25-1 | CASSEYRGQNNEQFF | TGTGCCAGCAGTGAATATAGGGGTCAAAACAATGAGCAGTTCTTC
NA | TRBJ1-2 | NA | TRBV27 | CASSLAQGSGYTF | TGTGCCAGCAGTTTAGCCCAGGGCTCTGGCTACACCTTC
NA | TRBJ1-4 | few | TRBV12-3/TRBV12-4 | CASSLGNREGREKLFF | TGTGCCAGCAGTTTGGGAAATAGGGAGGGAAGGGAAAAACTGTTTTTT
TRBD2 | TRBJ2-2 | NA | TRBV20-1 | CSARVPLAGGSGELFF | TGCAGTGCTAGAGTCCCCCTAGCGGGGGGATCCGGGGAGCTGTTTTTT
TRBD1 | TRBJ2-7 | NA | TRBV25-1 | CASSERDRDSYEQYF | TGTGCCAGCAGTGAACGGGACAGGGACTCCTACGAGCAGTACTTC
NA | TRBJ1-6 | NA | TRBV12-3/TRBV12-4 | CAVPGQGNNSPLHF | TGTGCCGTCCCGGGCCAGGGCAATAATTCACCCCTCCACTTT
NA | TRBJ1-5 | NA | TRBV21-1 | CASSNTGGLNQPQHF | TGTGCCAGCAGCAATACGGGTGGCTTGAATCAGCCCCAGCATTTT
NA | TRBJ1-1 | NA | TRBV25-1 | CASSEFTGPNTEAFF | TGTGCCAGCAGTGAATTTACCGGGCCGAACACTGAAGCTTTCTTT
NA | TRBJ1-5 | NA | TRBV2 | CASSEEAQPNQPQHF | TGTGCCAGCAGTGAAGAGGCGCAGCCCAATCAGCCCCAGCATTTT
NA | TRBJ2-1 | NA | TRBV25-1 | CASSRRHLTYNEQFF | TGTGCCAGCAGCCGCAGACATCTTACCTACAATGAGCAGTTCTTC
NA | TRBJ2-2 | NA | TRBV7-9 | CASSRLLGQRNTGELFF | TGTGCCAGCAGCCGGTTGCTGGGGCAGAGGAACACCGGGGAGCTGTTTTTT
NA | TRBJ1-3 | NA | TRBV24-1 | CATSDPRGESGNTIYF | TGTGCCACCAGTGACCCCAGAGGGGAATCTGGAAACACCATATATTTT
NA | TRBJ2-7 | NA | TRBV20-1 | CSARDLFDYYYEQYF | TGCAGTGCTAGAGATCTTTTCGACTACTACTACGAGCAGTACTTC
NA | TRBJ1-5 | few | TRBV20-1 | CSARERNLWEEPQHF | TGCAGTGCTAGGGAACGTAACCTTTGGGAGGAGCCCCAGCATTTT
NA | TRBJ1-6 | NA | TRBV10-1 | CASSENSGGSPLHF | TGCGCCAGCAGTGAGAACAGCGGGGGATCACCCCTCCACTTT
TRBD1 | TRBJ1-4 | NA | TRBV20-1 | CSAPDRDGGNEKLFF | TGCAGTGCTCCCGACAGGGACGGGGGTAATGAAAAACTGTTTTTT
NA | TRBJ1-1 | few | TRBV5-1 | CASSFGDNTEAFF | TGCGCCAGCAGCTTTGGGGACAACACTGAAGCTTTCTTT
NA | TRBJ1-4 | NA | TRBV7-9 | CASGGTTGTEKLFF | TGTGCCAGCGGAGGGACAACCGGTACGGAAAAACTGTTTTTT
TRBD1 | TRBJ2-7 | NA | TRBV6-2/TRBV6-3 | CASRDPGQGSYEQYF | TGTGCCAGCAGGGACCCGGGACAGGGAAGCTACGAGCAGTACTTC
TRBD1 | TRBJ1-2 | NA | TRBV11-2 | CASSLSGQGIYGYTF | TGTGCCAGCAGCTTATCGGGACAGGGTATCTATGGCTACACCTTC
NA | TRBJ2-7 | NA | TRBV12-3/TRBV12-4 | CASSFYRGRNYEQYF | TGTGCCAGCAGTTTTTATCGGGGCAGAAACTACGAGCAGTACTTC
TRBD1 | TRBJ2-7 | NA | TRBV7-4 | CASSQRCNRQGKRMTYEQYF | TGTGCCAGCAGCCAAAGGTGTAATAGACAGGGTAAAAGAATGACCTACGAGCAGTACTTC
TRBD1 | TRBJ1-5 | NA | TRBV20-1 | CSARGEQGVQPQHF | TGCAGTGCTAGAGGGGAACAGGGGGTGCAGCCCCAGCATTTT
NA | TRBJ2-6 | NA | TRBV12-3/TRBV12-4 | CASSLLTSPGANVLTF | TGTGCCAGCAGTTTACTTACTAGCCCTGGGGCCAACGTCCTGACTTTC
NA | TRBJ1-6 | NA | TRBV6-1 | CASSEALRGLINSPLHF | TGTGCCAGCAGTGAAGCGCTGCGGGGGCTCATCAATTCACCCCTCCACTTT
NA | TRBJ2-7 | NA | TRBV12-3/TRBV12-4 | CASSRGDASSYEQYF | TGTGCCAGCAGTCGCGGGGACGCCAGCTCCTACGAGCAGTACTTC
NA | TRBJ2-5 | NA | TRBV6-1 | CASKDRVQETQYF | TGTGCCAGCAAGGACCGGGTACAAGAGACCCAGTACTTC
NA | TRBJ1-1 | NA | TRBV11-2 | CASSFGRRRTEAFF | TGTGCCAGCAGCTTCGGACGGCGGCGGACTGAAGCTTTCTTT
NA | TRBJ2-7 | NA | TRBV2 | CASRQGSYEQYF | TGTGCCAGCAGACAGGGATCCTACGAGCAGTACTTC
NA | TRBJ2-7 | once | TRBV2 | CASMGDRSITYEQYF | TGTGCCAGCATGGGAGACCGATCCATCACTTACGAGCAGTACTTC
TRBD2 | TRBJ2-3 | NA | TRBV14 | CASSSLPGLGSDTQYF | TGTGCCAGCAGCTCACTACCGGGACTAGGGTCAGATACGCAGTATTTT